The 11 T cell receptor beta chains below come from one sample, sequenced in a study of blood T cell repertoires in COVID-19. Generated by immunoSEQ multiplex PCR, the TCRdb table keeps only in-frame clones and is missing some. The sample has 270,000 or so clones; around 86% are singletons. Sequencing was performed on peripheral blood. Source of these receptors: a human donor in a cohort sampled during active COVID-19.

The CDR3 is CASRPTGGLTDTQYF. In nucleotides, the CDR3 is TGCGCCAGCAGACCTACAGGGGGACTCACAGATACGCAGTATTTT. V gene TRBV5-1 combines with J gene TRBJ2-3; TRBD1 agrees at 8 bases. The germline V gene has CDR1 SGHRS and CDR2 YFSETQ. V lost 5 bases to trimming and J lost 2 bases; unmatched junction nucleotides: 7. CDR3 length: 15 residues.

This chain joins TRBV9 and TRBJ2-3, with TRBD2 matching 12 bases. After removal of 0 bases from V and 6 bases from J, the junction contained 14 bases not matched to a gene. This CDR3 spans 19 amino acids. Germline CDR1 and CDR2: SGDLS and YYNGEE. This CDR3 is CASSVERERTSGNRDTQYF. The CDR3, as DNA: TGTGCCAGCAGCGTAGAACGGGAAAGGACTAGCGGGAATAGGGATACGCAGTATTTT.

The V gene is TRBV19, the J gene TRBJ2-3, with 10 bases fitting TRBD1. V shed 5 bases, J shed 1 base, and the junction held 3 bases outside the gene matches. CDR1 and CDR2 from the germline V gene are LNHDA and SQIVND (reference sequence). The CDR3 contains 15 residues. The CDR3 nucleotides read TGTGCCAGTAGTGTCGGGACAGGGGGCACAGATACGCAGTATTTT. Protein product: CASSVGTGGTDTQYF.

V is TRBV19 and J is TRBJ2-1; D gene ambiguous. The CDR3 length is 12 residues. V dropped 5 bases and J dropped 6 bases, with 8 bases sitting between them. Germline CDR1 reads LNHDA; CDR2 reads SQIVND (reference sequence). The CDR3 DNA reads TGTGCCAGTAGTGTGACAACCAATGAGCAGTTCTTC. Encoded protein: CASSVTTNEQFF.

V usage is TRBV7-2 and J usage is TRBJ2-7, with a weak D call TRBD2 (6 bases). The V end lost 3 bases, the J end lost 9 bases, and 15 bases lay between the germline ends. CDR1 is SGHTA, CDR2 FQGNSA, per germline. The CDR3 extends over 13 amino acids. The DNA for the CDR3 is TGTGCCAGCAGCTTGGGACCGGGAGATAGGCAGTACTTC. This sequence encodes CASSLGPGDRQYF.

The rearrangement joins TRBV15 to TRBJ1-6; no clear D gene. Germline V gives CDR1 LNHNV, CDR2 YYDKDF (reference sequence). V gave up 6 bases and J gave up 0 bases, with 3 bases separating them. This CDR3 is built from 13 residues. CDR3 residues: CATRSSYNSPLHF. CDR3 coding DNA: TGTGCCACCAGGAGCTCCTATAATTCACCCCTCCACTTT.

J is TRBJ2-3 and V is TRBV5-1; 7 nucleotides align to TRBD2. The CDR3 totals 15 residues. J gave up 2 bases and V 0 bases, and 3 bases lay outside the gene matches. From germline, CDR1 is SGHRS and CDR2 YFSETQ. CDR3 DNA sequence: TGCGCCAGCAGCTTGGATAGCGGGTACACAGATACGCAGTATTTT. Translated, it gives CASSLDSGYTDTQYF.

In this sample, this clone turned up a few times. The chain carries TRBV24-1 and TRBJ2-7; 7 bases agree with TRBD1. The germline V gene encodes CDR1 KGHDR and CDR2 SFDVKD. Trimming cost V 2 bases and J 12 bases; bases outside gene matches: 6. This CDR3 has 12 amino acids. CDR3 region: CATSDSKGALYF. The CDR3 DNA is TGTGCCACCAGTGATTCGAAGGGGGCTCTGTACTTC.

This clone was counted between two and nine times. The rearrangement links TRBV28 to TRBJ2-3, with 8 positions matching TRBD2. The V segment lost 8 bases and the J segment 4 bases; nucleotides outside the gene matches: 14. This CDR3 has 16 amino acids. Germline loops: CDR1 MDHEN, CDR2 SYDVKM. The CDR3 spells CASSTSSGSRADTQYF. CDR3 sequence (DNA): TGTGCCAGCTCCACCTCCAGCGGGAGTCGAGCAGATACGCAGTATTTT.

The genes are TRBV3-1 (or the pseudogene TRBV3-2) and TRBJ2-7; D is perhaps TRBD1 (6 bases). The germline gives CDR1 LGHDT, CDR2 YNNKEL (reference sequence). V dropped 4 bases and J dropped 3 bases, with 13 bases sitting between them. This CDR3 contains 14 residues. CDR3 amino acids: CASSLRDNFYEQYF. The CDR3 DNA reads TGTGCCAGCAGCCTTCGGGACAACTTCTACGAGCAGTACTTC.

The rearrangement uses TRBV19 and TRBJ2-3; 7 bases map to TRBD2. This CDR3 is 14 amino acids long. After removal of 6 bases from V and 1 base from J, the junction contained 4 bases not matched to a gene. The germline CDR1 and CDR2 sequences are LNHDA and SQIVND (reference sequence). The CDR3 here is CASSSGGGTDTQYF. DNA of the CDR3: TGTGCCAGTAGCTCGGGAGGCGGCACAGATACGCAGTATTTT. Complete variable domain (other parts from reference TRBV19 and TRBJ2-3): DGGITQSPKYLFRKEGQNVTLSCEQNLNHDAMYWYRQDPGQGLRLIYYSQIVNDFQKGDIAEGYSVSREKKESFPLTVTSAQKNPTAFYLCASSSGGGTDTQYFGPGTRLTVL.